The 21 T cell receptor beta chains given below trace back to one sample, sequenced in a study of T cell repertoires in cytomegalovirus infection. In TCRdb, the reads were re-called with MiXCR into one record per CDR3 protein. The sample includes under 250,000 distinct CDR3 sequences, around an eighth of them seen just once. Input material: PBMCs. The source of these receptors is a human donor in good health (CMV status not recorded). Some clones in this sample may be carry-over from other donors' samples.

This clonotype has more than one count but fewer than ten. The chain has TRBV9 and TRBJ2-7, with TRBD1 as a possible D gene (6 bases). Germline CDR1 and CDR2: SGDLS and YYNGEE. The CDR3 totals 15 residues. Trimming shortened V by 3 bases and J by 5 bases, and 18 bases separated the two germline ends. The CDR3 reads CASSAFSGTNNEQYF. The CDR3 DNA reads TGTGCCAGCAGCGCATTTTCCGGGACAAACAACGAGCAGTACTTC.

The J gene is TRBJ2-7, the V gene TRBV6-2 or TRBV6-3; D possibly corresponds to TRBD1 (8 bases). Per the germline V gene, CDR1 is MNHEY and CDR2 is SVGEGT. V was pared by 6 bases and J by 5 bases, with 20 bases between. The CDR3 is 15 amino acids. The CDR3 DNA sequence: TGTGCCAGCAGATCCGCCCCACAGGGGGGGGACGAGCAGTACTTC. Encoded protein: CASRSAPQGGDEQYF.

The chain carries TRBV18 and TRBJ1-4; TRBD1 matches 8 bases. In germline, CDR1 is KGHSH, CDR2 LQKENI. This CDR3 has 15 residues. Trimming took 6 bases from V and 5 from J; bases not matched to a gene: 8. The CDR3 nucleotides are TGTGCCAGCTCCCCTACCGGGGACAGGAATGAAAAACTGTTTTTT. Protein sequence: CASSPTGDRNEKLFF.

This clonotype was counted many times. This chain links TRBV29-1 with TRBJ2-6; D gene unclear. Germline V lookup: CDR1 SQVTM, CDR2 ANQGSEA. CDR3 length equals 13 residues. Trimming stripped 5 bases from V and 2 bases from J, with 7 bases between. CDR3 bases: TGCAGCGTTTCGGCTGCTGGGGCCAACGTCCTGACTTTC. Encoded protein: CSVSAAGANVLTF.

Many counts were recorded for this clonotype. The V call is TRBV7-2, the J call TRBJ2-1, with D unclear. CDR1 and CDR2 (germline): SGHTA, FQGNSA. This CDR3 spans 16 amino acids. V lost 1 base and J 7 bases, leaving 17 bases between the germline ends. CDR3 amino acids: CASSLDGVFLGNEQFF. CDR3 bases: TGTGCCAGCAGCTTAGATGGGGTATTTTTGGGTAATGAGCAGTTCTTC.

This clonotype was counted ten times or more. This chain connects TRBV19 to TRBJ1-5; no firm D call. The V gene lost 7 bases and the J gene lost 5 bases, with 12 bases spanning the gap. Germline values: CDR1 LNHDA, CDR2 SQIVND (reference sequence). The CDR3 sequence is 13 residues long. The CDR3 nucleotides read TGTGCCAGTAAGGGAGGGTCCTATCAGCCCCAGCATTTT. Its protein product is CASKGGSYQPQHF. The whole variable domain, filled in from reference TRBV19 and TRBJ1-5, reads DGGITQSPKYLFRKEGQNVTLSCEQNLNHDAMYWYRQDPGQGLRLIYYSQIVNDFQKGDIAEGYSVSREKKESFPLTVTSAQKNPTAFYLCASKGGSYQPQHFGDGTRLSIL.

This clonotype has only a few counts. The V gene is TRBV27, the J gene TRBJ2-7; D tentatively reads TRBD1 or TRBD2 (6 bases each). The ends were cut back, 1 base at V and 2 bases at J, with 12 bases in the middle. This CDR3 is 15 amino acids long. Germline lookup yields CDR1 MNHEY and CDR2 SMNVEV (reference sequence). CDR3 residues: CASSLFKGGPYEQYF. CDR3 coding DNA: TGTGCCAGCAGTTTATTTAAGGGGGGTCCCTACGAGCAGTACTTC.

This clonotype was observed at least ten times. The gene calls are TRBV24-1 and TRBJ2-1; 11 bases fit TRBD2. After removal of 3 bases from V and 1 base from J, the junction contained 1 base not matched to a gene. There are 16 residues in the CDR3. CDR1 is KGHDR and CDR2 is SFDVKD in the germline V gene. The CDR3 protein is CATSDVAGGSYNEQFF. CDR3 nucleotide sequence: TGTGCCACCAGTGATGTAGCGGGAGGGTCCTACAATGAGCAGTTCTTC.

In the case of this clonotype: A much bigger clone sits one base away, suggesting this may be a read error. This chain links TRBV5-1 with TRBJ2-7; maybe TRBD1 (5 bases). This CDR3 comprises 14 residues. Per germline, CDR1 SGHRS and CDR2 YFSETQ. In DNA, the CDR3 is TGCGCCAACAGCTTGGATACAGGACCCTACGAGCAGTACTTC. The encoded protein is CANSLDTGPYEQYF.

This clonotype was found a few times. The rearrangement links TRBV20-1 to TRBJ2-5; D might be TRBD2 (6 bases). Germline lookup yields CDR1 DFQATT and CDR2 SNEGSKA (reference sequence). The CDR3 spans 13 residues. Trimming cost V 0 bases and J 5 bases, with 10 bases left between them. DNA of the CDR3: TGCAGTGCTAGAGATCGGGGGACTGAGACCCAGTACTTC. Its translation: CSARDRGTETQYF.

This chain joins TRBV18 and TRBJ2-7, with no clear D. The CDR3 has 14 residues. Trimming took off 1 base at V and 0 bases at J, with 7 bases between the two ends. In germline, CDR1 is KGHSH, CDR2 LQKENI. CDR3 loop: CASSPLGDSYEQYF. CDR3 DNA sequence: TGTGCCAGCTCACCACTAGGCGACTCCTACGAGCAGTACTTC.

This rearrangement joins TRBV5-1 to TRBJ1-6; D gene ambiguous. The germline gives CDR1 SGHRS, CDR2 YFSETQ. The CDR3 sequence is 15 residues long. The V end was cut by 0 bases, the J end by 5 bases, with 9 bases between. CDR3 amino acids: CASSLGRADNSPLHF. CDR3 nucleotides: TGCGCCAGCAGCTTGGGCCGCGCAGATAATTCACCCCTCCACTTT.

This clonotype came up a few times. The chain has TRBV11-2 and TRBJ2-7; 10 nucleotides match TRBD1. The CDR3 length is 15 residues. Looked up from germline, CDR1 is SGHAT and CDR2 is FQNNGV. The ends lost 4 bases at V and 4 bases at J; junction bases unmatched: 7. CDR3 sequence: CASSSPGQGRYEQYF. For the CDR3, the DNA is TGTGCCAGCAGCTCCCCGGGACAGGGGCGATACGAGCAGTACTTC. The complete variable domain, with remaining parts taken from reference TRBV11-2 and TRBJ2-7, reads EAGVAQSPRYKIIEKRQSVAFWCNPISGHATLYWYQQILGQGPKLLIQFQNNGVVDDSQLPKDRFSAERLKGVDSTLKIQPAKLEDSAVYLCASSSPGQGRYEQYFGPGTRLTVT.

The chain combines TRBV6-4 with TRBJ1-5; D remains unclear. CDR1 is MRHNA, CDR2 SNTAGT, per germline. Trimming took off 4 bases at V and 4 bases at J, with 8 bases between the two ends. The CDR3 extends over 13 amino acids. The CDR3 loop is CASSVSINQPQHF. The CDR3 DNA sequence: TGTGCCAGCAGTGTTAGTATAAATCAGCCCCAGCATTTT.

The table lists this clonotype with a few counts. This chain connects TRBV20-1 to TRBJ1-4, with 7 bases aligning to TRBD1. V lost 3 bases and J lost 7; bases outside the gene matches: 5. The germline V gene encodes CDR1 DFQATT and CDR2 SNEGSKA (reference sequence). The CDR3 runs 13 residues. CDR3 nucleotides: TGCAGTGCTAGGGACAGGCGGATTGAAAAACTGTTTTTT. Encoded protein: CSARDRRIEKLFF.

This sequence joins TRBV28 and TRBJ1-2, with D uncertain. The CDR3 extends over 11 amino acids. Trimming took 5 bases from V and 5 from J, leaving 6 bases between them. The germline gives CDR1 MDHEN, CDR2 SYDVKM. The CDR3 bases are TGTGCCAGCAGTGTCAGATATGGCTACACCTTC. It translates to CASSVRYGYTF.

This clonotype was seen a few times. V gene TRBV6-5 combines with J gene TRBJ2-1; TRBD2 matches at 13 bases. The CDR3 runs 16 residues. J was trimmed by 9 bases and V by 2 bases; bases with no gene match: 7. Germline assignment: CDR1 MNHEY and CDR2 SVGAGI. DNA for the CDR3: TGTGCCAGCAGTTACGCCCGGACTAGCGGGGGAGGTGAGCAGTTCTTC. This sequence encodes CASSYARTSGGGEQFF.

This clonotype has at least ten counts. This chain uses TRBV28 with TRBJ2-3; 8 bases agree with TRBD2. V lost 3 bases and J lost 6; bases outside the gene matches: 11. Per the germline V gene, CDR1 is MDHEN and CDR2 is SYDVKM. The CDR3 sequence is 16 residues long. The DNA of the CDR3 is TGTGCCAGCAGTTTGATAGGGCGGGAGGCCATGGATACGCAGTATTTT. Translated, it gives CASSLIGREAMDTQYF.

The chain couples TRBV29-1 to TRBJ2-7; D is uncertain. The germline CDR1 and CDR2 sequences are SQVTM and ANQGSEA. This CDR3 contains 14 residues. Trimming pared 0 bases from V and 3 bases from J, leaving 12 bases between. The CDR3 DNA follows: TGCAGCGTTGAAGATCCCGCCAGGAACTACGAGCAGTACTTC. Translated, it gives CSVEDPARNYEQYF.

This clonotype was observed at least ten times. V is TRBV12-3 or TRBV12-4 and J is TRBJ2-5; maybe TRBD1 (5 bases). V gave up 3 bases and J gave up 4 bases, with 15 bases separating them. CDR3 size: 15 residues. The CDR3 DNA is TGTGCCAGCAGTTTTACGGCAGGGCGTCGAGAGACCCAGTACTTC. Its translation: CASSFTAGRRETQYF.

Ten or more counts support this clonotype. The chain employs TRBV6-2 or TRBV6-3 and TRBJ2-1; maybe TRBD1 (5 bases). The germline CDR1 and CDR2 sequences are MNHEY and SVGEGT. The CDR3 contains 13 residues. V dropped 4 bases and J dropped 5 bases, with 9 bases sitting between them. CDR3 bases: TGTGCCAGCAGTTTAGACAGAGACAATGAGCAGTTCTTC. Translating it yields CASSLDRDNEQFF.